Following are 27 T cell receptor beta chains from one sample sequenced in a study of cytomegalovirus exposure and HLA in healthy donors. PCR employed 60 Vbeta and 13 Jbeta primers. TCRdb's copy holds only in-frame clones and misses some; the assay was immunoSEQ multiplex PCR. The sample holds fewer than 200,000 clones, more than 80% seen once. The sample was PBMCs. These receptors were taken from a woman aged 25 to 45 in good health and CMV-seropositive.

The CDR3 DNA follows: TGTGCCAGCAGGGCTTTATTCTCTGGAAACACCATATATTTT. Its protein product is CASRALFSGNTIYF. The V call is TRBV2, the J call TRBJ1-3, with no clear D. With 6 bases removed from V and 0 bases from J, the gap between germline ends came to 9 bases. The CDR3 extends over 14 amino acids. Germline loops: CDR1 SNHLY, CDR2 FYNNEI.

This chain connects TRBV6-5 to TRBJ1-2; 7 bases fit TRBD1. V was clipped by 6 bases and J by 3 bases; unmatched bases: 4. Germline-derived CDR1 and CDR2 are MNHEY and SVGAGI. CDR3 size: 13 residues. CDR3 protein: CASSLDRDYGYTF. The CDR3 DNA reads TGTGCCAGCAGCCTAGACAGGGACTATGGCTACACCTTC.

The CDR3 sequence: CASSAGGAGGTDTQYF. CDR3 bases: TGTGCCAGCAGCGCCGGCGGCGCGGGGGGCACAGATACGCAGTATTTT. The chain links TRBV9 to TRBJ2-3; TRBD2 aligns across 7 bases. Germline values: CDR1 SGDLS, CDR2 YYNGEE. Trimming cost V 3 bases and J 1 base; bases outside gene matches: 8. The CDR3 covers 16 residues.

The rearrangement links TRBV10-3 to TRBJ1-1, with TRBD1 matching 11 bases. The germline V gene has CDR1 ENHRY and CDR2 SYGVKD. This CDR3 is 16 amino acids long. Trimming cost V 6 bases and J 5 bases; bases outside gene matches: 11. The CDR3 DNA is TGTGCCATCAGGACACCCGGGACAGGGGGAGAGACTGAAGCTTTCTTT. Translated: CAIRTPGTGGETEAFF.

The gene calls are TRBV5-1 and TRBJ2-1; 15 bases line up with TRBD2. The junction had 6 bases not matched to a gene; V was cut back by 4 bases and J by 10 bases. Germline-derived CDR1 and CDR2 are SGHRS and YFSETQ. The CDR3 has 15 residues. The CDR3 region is CASSRTSGGAREQFF. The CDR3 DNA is TGCGCCAGCAGCAGGACTAGCGGGGGGGCTCGAGAGCAGTTCTTC.

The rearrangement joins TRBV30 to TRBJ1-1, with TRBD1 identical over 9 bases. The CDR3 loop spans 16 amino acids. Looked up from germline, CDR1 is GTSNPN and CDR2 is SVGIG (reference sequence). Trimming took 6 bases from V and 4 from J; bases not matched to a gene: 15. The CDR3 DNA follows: TGTGCCTGCTCCCGGGACAGGGCTTATCGAGGCACTGAAGCTTTCTTT. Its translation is CACSRDRAYRGTEAFF.

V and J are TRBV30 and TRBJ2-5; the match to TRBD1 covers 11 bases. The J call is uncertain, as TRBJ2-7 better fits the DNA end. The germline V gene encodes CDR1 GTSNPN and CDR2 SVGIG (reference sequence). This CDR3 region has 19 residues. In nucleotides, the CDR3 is TGTGCCTGGAGTGTACAAAGGACAGGGGGCCAGCGGGGACTGTACGAGCAGTACTTC. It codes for CAWSVQRTGGQRGLYEQYF.

The chain's CDR3 is CASSLPSSGGGANEQFF. In nucleotides, the CDR3 is TGTGCCAGCAGCTTACCATCCTCTGGCGGGGGGGCCAATGAGCAGTTCTTC. This chain links TRBV11-3 with TRBJ2-1; 9 nucleotides align to TRBD2. V shed 2 bases and J 6 bases; nucleotides not matched to a gene: 11. CDR3 length equals 17 residues. Looked up from germline, CDR1 is SGHNT and CDR2 is YENEEA.

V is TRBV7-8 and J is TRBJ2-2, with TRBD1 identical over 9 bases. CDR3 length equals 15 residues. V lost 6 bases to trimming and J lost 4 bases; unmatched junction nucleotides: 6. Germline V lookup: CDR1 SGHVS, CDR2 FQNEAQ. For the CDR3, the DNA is TGTGCCAGCAGACTCGGACAGGGGAGCACCGGGGAGCTGTTTTTT. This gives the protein CASRLGQGSTGELFF.

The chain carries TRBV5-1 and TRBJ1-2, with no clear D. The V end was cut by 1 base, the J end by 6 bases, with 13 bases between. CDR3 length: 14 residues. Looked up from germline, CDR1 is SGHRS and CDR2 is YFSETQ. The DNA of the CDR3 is TGCGCCAGCAGCTTGTACTCAGGATCGGATGGCTACACCTTC. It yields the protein CASSLYSGSDGYTF.

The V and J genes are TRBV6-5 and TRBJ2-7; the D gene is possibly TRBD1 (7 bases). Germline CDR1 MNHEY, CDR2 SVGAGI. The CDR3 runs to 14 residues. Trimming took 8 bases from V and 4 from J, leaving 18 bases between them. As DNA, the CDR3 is TGTGCCAGCGGCCCTAGGGGGGACAGATACGAGCAGTACTTC. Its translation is CASGPRGDRYEQYF.

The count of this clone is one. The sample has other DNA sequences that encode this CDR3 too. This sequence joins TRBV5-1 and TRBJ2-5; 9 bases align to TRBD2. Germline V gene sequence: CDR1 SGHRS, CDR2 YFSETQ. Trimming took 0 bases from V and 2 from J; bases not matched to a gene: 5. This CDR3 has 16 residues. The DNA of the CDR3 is TGCGCCAGCAGCTTGGCCCCAGCGGGAGGACAAGAGACCCAGTACTTC. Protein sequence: CASSLAPAGGQETQYF.

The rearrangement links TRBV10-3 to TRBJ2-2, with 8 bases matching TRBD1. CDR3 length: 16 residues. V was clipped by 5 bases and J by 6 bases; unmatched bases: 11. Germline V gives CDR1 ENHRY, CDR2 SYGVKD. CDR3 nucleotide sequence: TGTGCCATCAGTTACTCAGGGGGCGCGACGGCCGGGGAGCTGTTTTTT. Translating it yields CAISYSGGATAGELFF.

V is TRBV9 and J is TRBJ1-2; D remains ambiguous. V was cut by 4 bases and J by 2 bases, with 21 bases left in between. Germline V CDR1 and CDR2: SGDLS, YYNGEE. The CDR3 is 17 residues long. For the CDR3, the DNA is TGTGCCAGCAGCCAAGCCCTCGGTATGCGAGGCAACTATGGCTACACCTTC. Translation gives CASSQALGMRGNYGYTF.

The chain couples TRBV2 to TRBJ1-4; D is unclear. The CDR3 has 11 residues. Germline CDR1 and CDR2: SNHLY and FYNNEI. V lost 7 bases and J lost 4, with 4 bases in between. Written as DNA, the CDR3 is TGTGCCAGCATCGGTAATGAAAAACTGTTTTTT. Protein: CASIGNEKLFF. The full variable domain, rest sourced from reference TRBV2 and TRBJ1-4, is EPEVTQTPSHQVTQMGQEVILRCVPISNHLYFYWYRQILGQKVEFLVSFYNNEISEKSEIFDDQFSVERPDGSNFTLKIRSTKLEDSAMYFCASIGNEKLFFGSGTQLSVL.

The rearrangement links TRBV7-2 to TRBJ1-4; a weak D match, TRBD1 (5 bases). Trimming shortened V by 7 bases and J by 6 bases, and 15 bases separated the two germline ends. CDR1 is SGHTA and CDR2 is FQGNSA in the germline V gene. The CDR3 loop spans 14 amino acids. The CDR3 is CASTVRFRDEKLFF. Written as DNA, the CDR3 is TGTGCCAGCACCGTCAGGTTCAGGGATGAAAAACTGTTTTTT. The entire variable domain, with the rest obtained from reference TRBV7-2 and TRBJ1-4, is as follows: GAGVSQSPSNKVTEKGKDVELRCDPISGHTALYWYRQSLGQGLEFLIYFQGNSAPDKSGLPSDRFSAERTGGSVSTLTIQRTQQEDSAVYLCASTVRFRDEKLFFGSGTQLSVL.

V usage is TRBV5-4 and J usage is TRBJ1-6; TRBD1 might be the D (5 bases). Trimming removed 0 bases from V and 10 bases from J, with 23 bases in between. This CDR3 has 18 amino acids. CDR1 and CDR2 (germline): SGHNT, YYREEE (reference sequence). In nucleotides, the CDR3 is TGTGCCAGCAGCTTGGGGGGGACTGGCTCCTCCCGTGAGTCACCCCTCCACTTT. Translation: CASSLGGTGSSRESPLHF. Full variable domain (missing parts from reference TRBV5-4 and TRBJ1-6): ETGVTQSPTHLIKTRGQQVTLRCSSQSGHNTVSWYQQALGQGPQFIFQYYREEENGRGNFPPRFSGLQFPNYSSELNVNALELDDSALYLCASSLGGTGSSRESPLHFGNGTRLTVT.

CDR3 nucleotide sequence: TGTGCCAGCAGCTTAGGTAGTGGCGAGCAGTACTTC. This translates into CASSLGSGEQYF. The chain couples TRBV7-9 to TRBJ2-7; D is ambiguous. Trimming took off 1 base at V and 6 bases at J, with 7 bases between the two ends. The CDR3 is made up of 12 amino acids. In germline, CDR1 is SEHNR, CDR2 FQNEAQ (reference sequence).

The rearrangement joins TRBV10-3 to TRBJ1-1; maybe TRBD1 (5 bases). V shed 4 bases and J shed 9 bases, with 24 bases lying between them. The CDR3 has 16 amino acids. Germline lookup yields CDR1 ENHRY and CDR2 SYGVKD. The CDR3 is CAISVRELGIRNKAFF. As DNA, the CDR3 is TGTGCCATCAGTGTCAGGGAATTGGGGATCCGAAATAAAGCTTTCTTT.

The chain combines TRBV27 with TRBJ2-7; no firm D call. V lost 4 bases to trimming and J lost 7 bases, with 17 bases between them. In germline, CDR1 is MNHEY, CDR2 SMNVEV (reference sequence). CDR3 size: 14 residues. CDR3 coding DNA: TGTGCCAGCAGTTCGAGGTTACTGGCTACGGAGCAGTACTTC. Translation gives CASSSRLLATEQYF.

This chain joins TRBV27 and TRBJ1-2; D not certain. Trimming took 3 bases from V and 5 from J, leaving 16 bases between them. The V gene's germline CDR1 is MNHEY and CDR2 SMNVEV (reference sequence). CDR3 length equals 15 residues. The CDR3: CASSFRPRGGYGYTF. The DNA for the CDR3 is TGTGCCAGCAGTTTCCGACCCCGCGGAGGATATGGCTACACCTTC.

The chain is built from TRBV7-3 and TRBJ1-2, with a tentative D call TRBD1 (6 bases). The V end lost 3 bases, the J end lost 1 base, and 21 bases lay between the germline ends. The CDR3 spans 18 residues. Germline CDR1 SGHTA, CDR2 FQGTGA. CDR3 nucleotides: TGTGCCAGCAGCTTGGGGGGGCCCCTCGATAGGTTTAACTATGGCTACACCTTC. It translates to CASSLGGPLDRFNYGYTF.

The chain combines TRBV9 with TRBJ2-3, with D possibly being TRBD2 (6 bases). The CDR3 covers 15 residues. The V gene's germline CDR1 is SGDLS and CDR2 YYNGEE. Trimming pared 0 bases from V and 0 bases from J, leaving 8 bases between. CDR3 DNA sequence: TGTGCCAGCAGCGTAGCTGGGACTAGCACAGATACGCAGTATTTT. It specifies CASSVAGTSTDTQYF.

The CDR3 loop is CASSPGAYEQYF. In nucleotides, the CDR3 is TGTGCCAGCAGTCCCGGGGCCTACGAGCAGTACTTC. J is TRBJ2-7 and V is TRBV2; TRBD2 is a possible D gene (5 bases). V was cut by 5 bases and J by 2 bases, with 7 bases left in between. Germline V gives CDR1 SNHLY, CDR2 FYNNEI. The CDR3 is 12 residues long.

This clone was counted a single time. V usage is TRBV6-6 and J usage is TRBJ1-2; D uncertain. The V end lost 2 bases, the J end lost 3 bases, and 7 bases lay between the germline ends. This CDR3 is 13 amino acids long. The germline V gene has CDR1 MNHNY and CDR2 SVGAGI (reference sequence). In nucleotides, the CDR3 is TGTGCCAGCAGTTACAAGGGAGACTATGGCTACACCTTC. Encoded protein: CASSYKGDYGYTF.

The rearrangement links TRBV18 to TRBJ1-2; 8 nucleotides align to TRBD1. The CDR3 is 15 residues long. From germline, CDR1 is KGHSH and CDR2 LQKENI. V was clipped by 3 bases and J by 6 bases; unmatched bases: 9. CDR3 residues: CASSPANDRGDGYTF. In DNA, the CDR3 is TGTGCCAGCTCACCCGCAAACGACAGGGGTGATGGCTACACCTTC.

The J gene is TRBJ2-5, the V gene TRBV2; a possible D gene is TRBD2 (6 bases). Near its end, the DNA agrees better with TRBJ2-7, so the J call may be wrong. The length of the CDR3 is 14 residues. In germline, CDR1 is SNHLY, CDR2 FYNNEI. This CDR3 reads CASKPGTAEYEQYF. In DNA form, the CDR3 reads TGTGCCAGCAAACCCGGGACTGCAGAATACGAGCAGTACTTC.